This T cell receptor (beta chain) is drawn from a study of blood T cells in healthy people across ages. The CDR3 covers 13 residues. Germline CDR1 PRHDT, CDR2 FYEKMQ (reference sequence). Between the trimmed V and J ends, which lost 7 bases and 0 bases, there was a span of 7 bases. Alongside a J-beta primer mix, a sample-barcoded 5' primer served in a second PCR lasting roughly 7 to 11 cycles. A single record per CDR3 protein comes from TCRdb applying MiXCR to the 5' RACE reads. The data show hundreds of thousands of distinct CDR3 sequences, around 24% seen once. This clonotype showed up just a few times. The sample was also reused in another study, on T cells of mothers and their children.

Sequencing was performed on blood. The source of this sequence is a boy between 10 and 17 years old in good health. The rearrangement joins TRBV13 to TRBJ1-3; D remains ambiguous. DNA of the CDR3: TGTGCCAGCATGTCCACCTCTGGAAACACCATATATTTT. Its protein is CASMSTSGNTIYF.